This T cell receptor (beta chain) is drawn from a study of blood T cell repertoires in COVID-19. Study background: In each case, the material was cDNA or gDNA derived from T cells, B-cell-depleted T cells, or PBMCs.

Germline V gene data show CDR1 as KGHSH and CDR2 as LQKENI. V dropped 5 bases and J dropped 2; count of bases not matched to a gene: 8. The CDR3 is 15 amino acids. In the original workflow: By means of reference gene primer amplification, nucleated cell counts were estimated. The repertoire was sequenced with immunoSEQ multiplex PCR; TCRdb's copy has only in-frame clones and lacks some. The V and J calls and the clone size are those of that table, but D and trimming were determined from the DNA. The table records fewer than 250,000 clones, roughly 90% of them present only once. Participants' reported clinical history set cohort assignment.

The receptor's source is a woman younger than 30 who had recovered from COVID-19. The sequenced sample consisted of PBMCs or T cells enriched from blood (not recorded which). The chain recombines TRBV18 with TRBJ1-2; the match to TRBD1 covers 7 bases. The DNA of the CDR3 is TGTGCCAGCTCATCCACACAGGGGATGAACTATGGCTACACCTTC. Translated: CASSSTQGMNYGYTF.